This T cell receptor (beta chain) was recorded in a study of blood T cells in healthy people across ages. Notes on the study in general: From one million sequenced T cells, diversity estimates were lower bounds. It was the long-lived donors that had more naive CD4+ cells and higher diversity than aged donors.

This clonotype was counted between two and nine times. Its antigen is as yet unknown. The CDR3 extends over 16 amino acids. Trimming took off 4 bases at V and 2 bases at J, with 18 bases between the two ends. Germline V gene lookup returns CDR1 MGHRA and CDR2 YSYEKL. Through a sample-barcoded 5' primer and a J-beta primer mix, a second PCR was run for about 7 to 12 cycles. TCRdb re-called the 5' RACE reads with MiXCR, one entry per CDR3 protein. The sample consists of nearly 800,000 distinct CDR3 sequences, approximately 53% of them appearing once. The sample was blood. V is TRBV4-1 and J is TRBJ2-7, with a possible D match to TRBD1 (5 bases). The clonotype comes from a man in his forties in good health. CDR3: CASSRNLGQPPYEQYF. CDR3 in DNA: TGCGCCAGCAGCCGGAACTTAGGACAACCCCCCTACGAGCAGTACTTC.